The text below deals with one TCR beta chain. The data belong to a study of blood T cell repertoires in COVID-19. Study information: Acute-phase and convalescent COVID-19 samples originated in the United States, Italy and Spain. In each case, the material was cDNA or gDNA derived from T cells, B-cell-depleted T cells, or PBMCs.

Authors' processing steps: Cell counts per sample came from amplifying reference gene primers. Some clones are missing from TCRdb's copy, which holds only in-frame ones; the method was immunoSEQ multiplex PCR. The DNA gave D and trimming, while V, J and clone size come from that table. The data contain under 200,000 clones, around nine tenths of them singletons. J was trimmed by 5 bases and V by 6 bases; bases with no gene match: 3. The CDR3 covers 13 residues. Germline CDR1 MGHRA, CDR2 YSYEKL. The sample was peripheral blood. The V and J genes are TRBV4-1 and TRBJ2-1, with TRBD1 matching over 8 bases. The TCR was taken from a man aged 18 to 35 with active or convalescent COVID-19. CDR3 loop: CASRTGDNNEQFF. DNA for the CDR3: TGCGCCAGCAGGACAGGGGACAACAATGAGCAGTTCTTC.